Sequencing of this T cell receptor (beta chain) was carried out in a study of blood T cell repertoires in COVID-19 (dated by TCRdb to the early 2020s). Background on the whole study: Samples covering the acute and convalescent phases of COVID-19 were provided by collaborators in the United States, Italy and Spain. The prospective study material was composed of cDNA or gDNA derived from T cells, B-cell-depleted T cells, or PBMCs. Subjects who had been exposed to COVID-19, were actively infected with it, or had recovered from it provided the deeply sampled blood TCRbeta repertoires that made up the dataset. The repertoires were made available in a free public database intended to serve as a resource for research on the immune response to SARS-CoV-2. Samples were obtained from the ongoing ImmuneRACE study (first 160 participants) and from over 1,000 subjects provided by 6 global collaborators. A de-identified subject ID, COVID-19 status, age in years and sex were almost always included in the sample metadata. Where available, HLA class I and class II types were obtained from metadata supplied by the sample provider rather than from assay-based typing.

TCRbeta CDR3 regions were amplified from genomic DNA by means of the immunoSEQ Assay, a bias-controlled multiplex PCR. As for the original processing: Nucleated cell counts per sample were estimated from amplification of reference gene primers within the assay. To quantify the absolute abundance of each unique TCRbeta CDR3 rearrangement, sequence reads were collapsed and filtered. Productive Simpson clonality was computed per sample as the square root of Simpson's diversity index over productive rearrangements. Not all clones reach the TCRdb copy of this immuneACCESS table, which keeps in-frame sequences only. Checked studies attribute under half of the gap to unresolved V genes and leave the rest unexplained. V and J calls and clone size come straight from that table; D and trimming were deduced from the DNA. The sample table holds 150,000 to 200,000 clones, of which around 80% were seen once. Together, the top ten hold roughly 15% of the sample.

Overall results and qualifications from the work: The amount of clinical and demographic metadata varied by source and participant and was provided uncurated.

One collaborating source in Seattle enrolled patients during active infection and followed them longitudinally through the course of disease. Whole blood was collected in K2EDTA tubes by collaborating institutions according to the institutions' own protocols. For TCRbeta analysis, collaborator samples were shipped as frozen whole blood, as isolated PBMCs, or as DNA extracted from either sample type. Germline trimming: 6 bases from V, 7 bases from J; junction bases outside gene matches: 9. Sequences LNHDA (CDR1) and SQIVND (CDR2) are obtained from the germline V gene (reference sequence). The CDR3, cysteine through phenylalanine, is 14 amino acids long. Here the CDR3 DNA is all that survives: 42 bases in frame from base 1. Comments on this clone: Its antigen is unknown. Base quality data are lacking; no much larger clone is found one base away.

The chain uses TRBV19 and TRBJ2-1; 7 junctional bases match TRBD2. The material sequenced was peripheral blood. This TCR derives from a woman in her 70s with COVID-19, enrolled during active disease. The DNA sequence follows: TGTGCCAGTAGATCGGGGGGATGGGTGAATGAGCAGTTCTTC. Translated, it reads CASRSGGWVNEQFF.